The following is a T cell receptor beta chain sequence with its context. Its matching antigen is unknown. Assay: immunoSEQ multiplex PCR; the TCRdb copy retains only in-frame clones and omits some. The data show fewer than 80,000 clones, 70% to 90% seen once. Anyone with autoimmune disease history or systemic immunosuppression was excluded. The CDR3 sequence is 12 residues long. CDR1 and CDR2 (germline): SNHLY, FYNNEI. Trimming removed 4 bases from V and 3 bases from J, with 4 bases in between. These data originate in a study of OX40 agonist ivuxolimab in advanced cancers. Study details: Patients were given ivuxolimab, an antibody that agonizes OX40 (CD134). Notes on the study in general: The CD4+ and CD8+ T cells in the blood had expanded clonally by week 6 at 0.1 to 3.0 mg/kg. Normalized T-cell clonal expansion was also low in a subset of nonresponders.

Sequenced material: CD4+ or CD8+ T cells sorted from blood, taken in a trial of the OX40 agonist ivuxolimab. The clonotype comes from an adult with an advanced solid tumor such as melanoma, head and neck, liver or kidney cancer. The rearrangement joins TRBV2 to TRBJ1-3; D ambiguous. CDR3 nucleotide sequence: TGTGCCAGCAGTGGGGTTGGAAACACCATATATTTT. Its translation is CASSGVGNTIYF.